The TCR delta chain described here comes from a study of gamma-delta chains in newborns, infants, children. About the research overall: Microbial exposure reportedly drives polyclonal innate γδ T cell expansion after birth.

This clone has a single count. This likely reflects a read error, since a far larger clone is one base away. Other DNA sequences in this sample translate to the same CDR3. Germline-derived CDR1 and CDR2 are GEAIGNYY and EKD. This CDR3 spans 15 amino acids. TCRdb reprocessed the reads through CATT. The sample holds 3,000 to 4,000 delta-chain clones, 50% to 55% seen once. The source of this sequence is a child who received the measles vaccine. Sequencing input: blood. The genes are TRDV2 and TRDJ2; 8 nucleotides line up with TRDD3. For the CDR3, the DNA is TGTGCCTGCGACACCTGGGGGACTTTGACAGCACAACTCTTCTTT. Encoded protein: CACDTWGTLTAQLFF.